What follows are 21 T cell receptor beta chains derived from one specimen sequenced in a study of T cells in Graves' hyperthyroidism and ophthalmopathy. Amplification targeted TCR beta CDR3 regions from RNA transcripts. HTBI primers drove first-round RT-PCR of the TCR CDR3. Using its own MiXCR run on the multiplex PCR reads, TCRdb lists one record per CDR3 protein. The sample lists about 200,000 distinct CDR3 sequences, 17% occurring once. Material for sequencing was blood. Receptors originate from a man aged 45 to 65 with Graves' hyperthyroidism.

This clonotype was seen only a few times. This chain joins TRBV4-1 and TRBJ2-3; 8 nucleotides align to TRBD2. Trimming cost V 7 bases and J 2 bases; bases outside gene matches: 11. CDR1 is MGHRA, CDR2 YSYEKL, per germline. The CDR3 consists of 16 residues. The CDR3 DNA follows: TGCGCCAGCAACCGTGCAGCGGGAGTGATCACAGATACGCAGTATTTT. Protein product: CASNRAAGVITDTQYF.

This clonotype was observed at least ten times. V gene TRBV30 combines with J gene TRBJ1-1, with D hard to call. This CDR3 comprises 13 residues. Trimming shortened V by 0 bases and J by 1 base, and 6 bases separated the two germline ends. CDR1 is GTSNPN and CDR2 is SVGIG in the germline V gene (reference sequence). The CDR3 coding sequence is TGTGCCTGGAGTGTACTGGCGAACACTGAAGCTTTCTTT. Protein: CAWSVLANTEAFF.

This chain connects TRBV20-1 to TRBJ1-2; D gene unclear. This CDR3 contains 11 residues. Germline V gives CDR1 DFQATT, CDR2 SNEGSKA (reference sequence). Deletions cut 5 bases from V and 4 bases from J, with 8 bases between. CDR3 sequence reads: CSARAPYGYTF. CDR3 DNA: TGCAGTGCTCGAGCCCCCTATGGCTACACCTTC.

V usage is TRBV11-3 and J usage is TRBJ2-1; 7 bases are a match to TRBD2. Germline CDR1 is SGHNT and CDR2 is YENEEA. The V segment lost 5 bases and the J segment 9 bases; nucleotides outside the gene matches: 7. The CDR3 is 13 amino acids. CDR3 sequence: CASSTNRGSEQFF. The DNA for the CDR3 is TGTGCCAGCAGCACTAATCGCGGGAGTGAGCAGTTCTTC.

In DNA, the CDR3 is TGTGCCAGCTCCAATGACCCACTGAATGAGCAGTTCTTC. It is translated as CASSNDPLNEQFF. V is TRBV18 and J is TRBJ2-1; D is unclear. Germline values: CDR1 KGHSH, CDR2 LQKENI. V lost 6 bases and J 7 bases, leaving 13 bases between the germline ends. This CDR3 contains 13 residues. Supplemented by reference TRBV18 and TRBJ2-1, the full variable domain reads NAGVMQNPRHLVRRRGQEARLRCSPMKGHSHVYWYRQLPEEGLKFMVYLQKENIIDESGMPKERFSAEFPKEGPSILRIQQVVRGDSAAYFCASSNDPLNEQFFGPGTRLTVL.

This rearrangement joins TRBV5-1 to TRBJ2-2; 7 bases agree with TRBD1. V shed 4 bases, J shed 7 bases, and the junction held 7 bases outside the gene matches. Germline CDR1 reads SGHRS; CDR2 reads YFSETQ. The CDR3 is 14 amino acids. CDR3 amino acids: CASSREGAGGELFF. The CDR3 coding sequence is TGCGCCAGCAGCCGTGAGGGGGCGGGCGGGGAGCTGTTTTTT.

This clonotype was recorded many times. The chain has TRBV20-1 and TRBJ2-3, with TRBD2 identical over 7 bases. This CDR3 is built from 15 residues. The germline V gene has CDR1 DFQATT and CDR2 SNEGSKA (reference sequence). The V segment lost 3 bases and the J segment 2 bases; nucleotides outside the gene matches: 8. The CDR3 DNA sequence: TGCAGTGCTAGTAGTCTAGCGGCAAACACAGATACGCAGTATTTT. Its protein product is CSASSLAANTDTQYF.

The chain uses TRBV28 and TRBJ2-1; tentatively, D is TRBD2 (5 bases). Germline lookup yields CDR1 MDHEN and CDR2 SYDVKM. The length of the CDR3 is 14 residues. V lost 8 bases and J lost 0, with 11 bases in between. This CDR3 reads CASGSRSSYNEQFF. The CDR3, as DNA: TGTGCCAGCGGGAGCAGGAGCTCCTACAATGAGCAGTTCTTC.

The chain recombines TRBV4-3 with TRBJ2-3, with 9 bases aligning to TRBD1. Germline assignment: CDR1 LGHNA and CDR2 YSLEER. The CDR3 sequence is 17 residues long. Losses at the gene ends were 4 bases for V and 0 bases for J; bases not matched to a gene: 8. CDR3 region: CASSRSGTGLSTDTQYF. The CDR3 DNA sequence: TGCGCCAGCAGCCGATCCGGGACAGGGCTAAGCACAGATACGCAGTATTTT.

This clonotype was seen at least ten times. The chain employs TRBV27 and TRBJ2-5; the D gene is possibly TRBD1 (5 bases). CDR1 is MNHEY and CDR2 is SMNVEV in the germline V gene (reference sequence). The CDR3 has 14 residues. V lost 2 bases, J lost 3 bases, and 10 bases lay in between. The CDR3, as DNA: TGTGCCAGCAGTTTAAGCAGGGTGGAAGAGACCCAGTACTTC. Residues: CASSLSRVEETQYF.

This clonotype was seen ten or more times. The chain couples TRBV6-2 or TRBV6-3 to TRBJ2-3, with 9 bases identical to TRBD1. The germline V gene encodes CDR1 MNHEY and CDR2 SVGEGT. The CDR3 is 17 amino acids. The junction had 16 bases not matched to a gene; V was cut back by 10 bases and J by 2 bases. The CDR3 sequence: CATQPGQGRAYTDTQYF. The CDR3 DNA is TGTGCCACCCAACCGGGACAGGGAAGGGCTTACACAGATACGCAGTATTTT.

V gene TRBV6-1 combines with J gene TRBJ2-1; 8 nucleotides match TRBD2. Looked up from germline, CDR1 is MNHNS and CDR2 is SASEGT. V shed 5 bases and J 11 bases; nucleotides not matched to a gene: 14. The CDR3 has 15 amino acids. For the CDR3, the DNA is TGTGCCAGCAGTCAACTAGCGGCGCCCGCCGTAAAGCAGTTCTTC. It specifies CASSQLAAPAVKQFF.

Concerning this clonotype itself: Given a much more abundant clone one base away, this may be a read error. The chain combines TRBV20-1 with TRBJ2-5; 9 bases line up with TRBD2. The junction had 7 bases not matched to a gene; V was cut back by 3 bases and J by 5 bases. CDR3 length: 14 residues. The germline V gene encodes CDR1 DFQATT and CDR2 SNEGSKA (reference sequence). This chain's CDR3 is CSARILAGIETQYF. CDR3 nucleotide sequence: TGCAGTGCTAGGATACTAGCGGGCATTGAGACCCAGTACTTC.

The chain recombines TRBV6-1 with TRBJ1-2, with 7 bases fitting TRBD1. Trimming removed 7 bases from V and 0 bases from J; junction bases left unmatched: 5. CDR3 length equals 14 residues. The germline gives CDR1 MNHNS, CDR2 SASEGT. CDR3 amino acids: CASTTTGANYGYTF. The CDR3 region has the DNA TGTGCCAGCACTACTACAGGGGCTAACTATGGCTACACCTTC.

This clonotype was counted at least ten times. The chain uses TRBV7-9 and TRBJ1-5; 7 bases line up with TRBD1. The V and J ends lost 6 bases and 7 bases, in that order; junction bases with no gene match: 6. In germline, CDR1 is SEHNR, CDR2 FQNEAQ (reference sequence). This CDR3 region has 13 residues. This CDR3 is CASSQDRAQPQHF. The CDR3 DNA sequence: TGTGCCAGCAGTCAAGACAGGGCCCAGCCCCAGCATTTT.

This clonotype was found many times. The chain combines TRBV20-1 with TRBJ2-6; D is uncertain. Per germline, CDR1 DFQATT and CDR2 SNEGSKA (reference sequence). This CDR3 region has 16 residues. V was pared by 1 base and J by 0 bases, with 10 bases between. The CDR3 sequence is CSARGIGLSGANVLTF. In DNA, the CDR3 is TGCAGTGCTAGAGGGATCGGGCTCTCTGGGGCCAACGTCCTGACTTTC.

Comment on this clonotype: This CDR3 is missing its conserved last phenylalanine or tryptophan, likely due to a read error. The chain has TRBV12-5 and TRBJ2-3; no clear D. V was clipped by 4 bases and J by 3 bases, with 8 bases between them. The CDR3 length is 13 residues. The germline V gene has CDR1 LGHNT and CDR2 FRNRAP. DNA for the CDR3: TGTGCTAGTGGTTCCCTGACAACAGATACGCAGTATCTT. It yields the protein CASGSLTTDTQYL.

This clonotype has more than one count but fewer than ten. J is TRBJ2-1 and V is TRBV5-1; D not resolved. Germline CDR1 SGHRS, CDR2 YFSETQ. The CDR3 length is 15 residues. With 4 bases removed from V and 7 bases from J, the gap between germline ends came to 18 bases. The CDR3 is CASSPSWGRTNEQFF. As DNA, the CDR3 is TGCGCCAGCAGCCCTAGTTGGGGAAGGACGAATGAGCAGTTCTTC. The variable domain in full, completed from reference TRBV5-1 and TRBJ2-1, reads KAGVTQTPRYLIKTRGQQVTLSCSPISGHRSVSWYQQTPGQGLQFLFEYFSETQRNKGNFPGRFSGRQFSNSRSEMNVSTLELGDSALYLCASSPSWGRTNEQFFGPGTRLTVL.

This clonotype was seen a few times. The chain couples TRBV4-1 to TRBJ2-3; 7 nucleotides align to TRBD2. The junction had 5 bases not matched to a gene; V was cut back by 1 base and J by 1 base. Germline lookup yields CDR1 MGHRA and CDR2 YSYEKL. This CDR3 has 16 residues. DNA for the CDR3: TGCGCCAGCAGCCAAGCCACTAGCGCCCGCACAGATACGCAGTATTTT. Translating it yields CASSQATSARTDTQYF.

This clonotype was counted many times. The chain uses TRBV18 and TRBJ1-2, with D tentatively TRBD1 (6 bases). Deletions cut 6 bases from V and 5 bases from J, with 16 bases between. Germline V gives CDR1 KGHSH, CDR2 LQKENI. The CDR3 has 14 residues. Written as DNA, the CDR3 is TGTGCCAGCTCGACCGGGACACAGTGGTATGGCTACACCTTC. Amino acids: CASSTGTQWYGYTF.

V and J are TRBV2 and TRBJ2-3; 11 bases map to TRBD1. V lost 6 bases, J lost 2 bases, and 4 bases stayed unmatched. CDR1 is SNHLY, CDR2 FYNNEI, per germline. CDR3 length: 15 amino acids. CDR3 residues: CASRLDRGPTDTQYF. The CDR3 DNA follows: TGTGCCAGCAGGCTGGACAGGGGGCCCACAGATACGCAGTATTTT.